This TCR beta chain was captured in a study of blood T cell repertoires in COVID-19. Study-wide background: Some COVID-19 samples were acute and others convalescent; all came from the United States, Italy and Spain. T cells, B-cell-depleted T cells, or PBMCs provided the cDNA or gDNA that served as material.

Original analysis: The authors estimated nucleated cell counts from reference gene primer amplification. Libraries were prepared by immunoSEQ multiplex PCR; TCRdb keeps only in-frame clonotypes and omits some of them. The V and J calls and the clone size are those of that table, but D and trimming were determined from the DNA. The table lists 85,000 to 130,000 clones, about two thirds of them singletons, with about 1% in the top ten. Unmatched junction bases numbered 6, after V lost 0 bases and J lost 7 bases. This CDR3 is 14 amino acids long. Germline V gene lookup returns CDR1 SNHLY and CDR2 FYNNEI.

The J gene is TRBJ2-7, the V gene TRBV2, with 7 bases lining up with TRBD2. The sample consisted of peripheral blood. The clonotype originates from a human donor with acute or convalescent COVID-19. The donor label of this sample is uncertain. The CDR3 region has the DNA TGTGCCAGCAGTGAAGCGCTTCTGGGGGGGGAGCAGTACTTC. It codes for CASSEALLGGEQYF.